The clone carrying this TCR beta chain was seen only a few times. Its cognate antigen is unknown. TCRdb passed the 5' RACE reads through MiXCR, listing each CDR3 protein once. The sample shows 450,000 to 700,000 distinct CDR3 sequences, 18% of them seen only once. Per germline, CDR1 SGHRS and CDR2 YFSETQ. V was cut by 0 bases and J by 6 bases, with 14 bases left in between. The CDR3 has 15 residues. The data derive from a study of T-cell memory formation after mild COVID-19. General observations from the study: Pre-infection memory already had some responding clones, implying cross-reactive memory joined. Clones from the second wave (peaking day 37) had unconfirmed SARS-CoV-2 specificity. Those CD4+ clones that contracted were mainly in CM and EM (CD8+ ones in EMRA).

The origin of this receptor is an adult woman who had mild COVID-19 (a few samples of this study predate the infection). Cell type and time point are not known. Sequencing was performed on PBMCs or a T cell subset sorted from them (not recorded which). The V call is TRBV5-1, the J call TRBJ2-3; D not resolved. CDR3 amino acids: CASSLVVGPIDTQYF. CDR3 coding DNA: TGCGCCAGCAGCTTGGTTGTAGGACCCATTGATACGCAGTATTTT.